Given below is one T cell receptor beta chain in context. Its specificity is not known. Trimming left V 1 base short and J 5 bases short, with 5 bases between. The CDR3 is made up of 12 amino acids. In germline, CDR1 is MDHEN, CDR2 SYDVKM. MiXCR, applied by TCRdb to the reads, yields one record per CDR3 protein. There are around 310,000 distinct CDR3 sequences in the sample; about 28% occur only once, and roughly 20% lies in the top ten. The data were obtained in a study of T cell repertoires in cytomegalovirus infection. Study details: The authors relied on CMV epitopes, both recently identified HLA-C-restricted and well-studied HLA-B-restricted. Public TCR beta signatures were indicative of both CMV infection and a matching HLA type.

General study points: Ex vivo responses were dominated by HLA-C-restricted CMV-specific TCR beta clonotypes.

The source of this sequence is a human donor in good health (CMV status not recorded). Some clones in this sample may be carry-over from other donors' samples. The sample here was cultured PBMCs, taken from culture after CMV antigen stimulation. The chain carries TRBV28 and TRBJ2-5; D gene ambiguous. The CDR3 nucleotides are TGTGCCAGCAGTTTATATTCCGAGACCCAGTACTTC. This sequence encodes CASSLYSETQYF.